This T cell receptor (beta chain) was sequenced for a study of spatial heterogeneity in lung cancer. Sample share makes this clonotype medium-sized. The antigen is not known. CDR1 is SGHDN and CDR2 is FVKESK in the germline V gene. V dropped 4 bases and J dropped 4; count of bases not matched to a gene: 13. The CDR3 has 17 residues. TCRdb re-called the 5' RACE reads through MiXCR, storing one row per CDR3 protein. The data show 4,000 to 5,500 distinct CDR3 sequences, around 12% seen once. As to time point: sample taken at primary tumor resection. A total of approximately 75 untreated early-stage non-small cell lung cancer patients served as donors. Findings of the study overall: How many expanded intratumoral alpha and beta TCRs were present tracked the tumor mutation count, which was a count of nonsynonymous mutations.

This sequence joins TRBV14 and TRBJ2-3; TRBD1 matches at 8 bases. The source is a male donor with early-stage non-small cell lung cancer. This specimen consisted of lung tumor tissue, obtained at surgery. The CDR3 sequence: CASSRDRRTVVADTQYF. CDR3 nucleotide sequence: TGTGCCAGCAGCCGGGACAGGAGAACGGTAGTGGCAGATACGCAGTATTTT.